What follows is one T cell receptor beta chain and its context. Its antigen remains unknown. This entry is derived from a study of Ad26.COV2.S vaccination and SARS-CoV-2 variants. Study details: Intramuscularly, Ad26.COV2.S was given either once or twice, 56 days apart. Whole-study findings and limits: Possible underestimation of total T cell responses by the TCR breadth and depth analyses was noted. Considerable breadth of spike-specific CD8+ and CD4+ T cell responses has reportedly been documented following vaccination.

Treatment described: over 15 received Ad26.COV2.S at low or high dose, single or two shots; 5 received placebo; per-sample allocation not given. Repertoires come from day 63 after the first vaccine or placebo injection. The CDR3 extends over 15 amino acids. Trimming shortened V by 6 bases and J by 3 bases, and 17 bases separated the two germline ends. Germline values: CDR1 PRHDT, CDR2 FYEKMQ (reference sequence). The method was immunoSEQ multiplex PCR; TCRdb's version includes in-frame clones alone and lacks a portion of them. The table lists about 400,000 clones, around 82% of them singletons, with about 7.4% in the top ten.

This TCR came from a person between 18 and 65 years old who received the Ad26.COV2.S COVID-19 vaccine or a placebo. Sequences were derived from peripheral blood, sampled in a trial of Ad26.COV2.S vaccine versus placebo. The gene calls are TRBV13 and TRBJ1-1; D remains ambiguous. CDR3 DNA sequence: TGTGCCAGCAGGAAGAATGCGGCTGGGGACACTGAAGCTTTCTTT. Its translation is CASRKNAAGDTEAFF.